These 18 T cell receptor beta chains were all obtained from the same sample, sequenced in a study of blood T cell repertoires in COVID-19. The table came from immunoSEQ multiplex PCR; TCRdb's copy has only in-frame clones and leaves some out. The table includes nearly 300,000 clones, around 88% detected once. The sample was peripheral blood. The receptor source for this set is a woman aged 30 to 39 who had recovered from COVID-19.

The genes are TRBV7-3 and TRBJ2-1, with 8 nucleotides matching TRBD1. CDR3 length: 15 residues. V was clipped by 4 bases and J by 6 bases; unmatched bases: 8. The germline V gene has CDR1 SGHTA and CDR2 FQGTGA. The DNA for the CDR3 is TGTGCCAGCAGCTCCTGGACAGGGACCAGCAATGAGCAGTTCTTC. Amino acids: CASSSWTGTSNEQFF.

The genes are TRBV7-9 and TRBJ1-5; 9 nucleotides line up with TRBD1. CDR3 length: 15 amino acids. The germline V gene has CDR1 SEHNR and CDR2 FQNEAQ (reference sequence). The J segment lost 6 bases and the V segment lost 5 bases, leaving 8 bases of the junction unmatched. The CDR3 protein is CASSNTGTGSQPQHF. The CDR3 coding sequence is TGTGCCAGCAGCAATACCGGGACAGGGTCTCAGCCCCAGCATTTT.

The chain combines TRBV28 with TRBJ2-5, with D possibly being TRBD2 (6 bases). Trimming removed 6 bases from V and 4 bases from J, with 12 bases in between. CDR3 size: 13 residues. Per germline, CDR1 MDHEN and CDR2 SYDVKM. CDR3 nucleotide sequence: TGTGCCAGCAGAGGAGGGGCGGGAGAGACCCAGTACTTC. As protein: CASRGGAGETQYF.

The chain combines TRBV6-5 with TRBJ2-7, with 7 bases that match TRBD1. This CDR3 spans 13 amino acids. The germline V gene encodes CDR1 MNHEY and CDR2 SVGAGI. Unmatched junction bases numbered 9, after V lost 6 bases and J lost 7 bases. The CDR3 is CASSPPGGGEQYF. The CDR3 DNA sequence: TGTGCCAGCAGCCCCCCAGGGGGTGGTGAGCAGTACTTC.

The chain recombines TRBV30 with TRBJ2-3; no clear D. The CDR3 has 12 residues. V dropped 0 bases and J dropped 3 bases, with 4 bases sitting between them. Germline V gene lookup returns CDR1 GTSNPN and CDR2 SVGIG (reference sequence). The CDR3 loop reads CAWSVSTDTQYF. Here the CDR3 DNA reads TGTGCCTGGAGTGTGTCTACAGATACGCAGTATTTT.

This sequence joins TRBV5-1 and TRBJ2-1; the match to TRBD1 covers 10 bases. The germline gives CDR1 SGHRS, CDR2 YFSETQ. Unmatched junction bases numbered 14, after V lost 5 bases and J lost 9 bases. CDR3 length equals 16 residues. CDR3 nucleotide sequence: TGCGCCAGCAGAGCACCAGGGGACAGGGGTCTAGGTGAGCAGTTCTTC. This encodes CASRAPGDRGLGEQFF.

This clone was counted between two and nine times. This chain connects TRBV7-2 to TRBJ1-2; tentatively, D is TRBD1 (5 bases). Germline V CDR1 and CDR2: SGHTA, FQGNSA. This CDR3 is built from 14 residues. Deletions cut 4 bases from V and 2 bases from J, with 11 bases between. The CDR3 DNA is TGTGCCAGCAGCTCCGCCGGGGGAAACTATGGCTACACCTTC. Residues: CASSSAGGNYGYTF.

The V call is TRBV19, the J call TRBJ1-1; 9 nucleotides agree with TRBD1. The CDR3 is 17 amino acids. With V trimmed by 6 bases and J by 1 base, 12 bases remained unmatched. The germline CDR1 and CDR2 sequences are LNHDA and SQIVND (reference sequence). CDR3 amino acids: CASSLGSQGAQNTEAFF. Written as DNA, the CDR3 is TGTGCCAGTAGCCTAGGGTCACAGGGGGCCCAGAACACTGAAGCTTTCTTT. Drawing the rest from reference TRBV19 and TRBJ1-1, the complete variable domain is DGGITQSPKYLFRKEGQNVTLSCEQNLNHDAMYWYRQDPGQGLRLIYYSQIVNDFQKGDIAEGYSVSREKKESFPLTVTSAQKNPTAFYLCASSLGSQGAQNTEAFFGQGTRLTVV.

This clone was seen more than once but under ten times. This rearrangement joins TRBV3-1 (or the pseudogene TRBV3-2) to TRBJ1-2; 12 nucleotides match TRBD1. Germline V lookup: CDR1 LGHDT, CDR2 YNNKEL (reference sequence). CDR3 size: 12 residues. V was clipped by 8 bases and J by 7 bases; unmatched bases: 2. CDR3 protein: CASGTGGLGYTF. The CDR3 DNA reads as TGTGCCAGCGGGACAGGGGGCCTTGGCTACACCTTC.

The chain has TRBV5-1 and TRBJ2-2, with D tentatively TRBD1 (6 bases). Germline lookup yields CDR1 SGHRS and CDR2 YFSETQ. The CDR3 is 18 amino acids. Trimming took off 3 bases at V and 4 bases at J, with 22 bases between the two ends. The CDR3 is CASSSDNIQGRATGELFF. The CDR3 DNA sequence: TGCGCCAGCAGCTCGGACAACATACAGGGACGGGCCACCGGGGAGCTGTTTTTT.

This sequence joins TRBV19 and TRBJ1-2, with D possibly TRBD1 on 5 matching bases. CDR1 and CDR2 (germline): LNHDA, SQIVND (reference sequence). The V end was cut by 3 bases, the J end by 4 bases, with 12 bases between. There are 14 residues in the CDR3. CDR3 nucleotides: TGTGCCAGTAGTATCCCACAGGTCCGCTATGGCTACACCTTC. Translated, it gives CASSIPQVRYGYTF.

The chain has TRBV19 and TRBJ1-4, with D possibly TRBD1 on 6 matching bases. V was trimmed by 5 bases and J by 5 bases, leaving 18 bases between them. The germline V gene has CDR1 LNHDA and CDR2 SQIVND (reference sequence). The CDR3 has 16 residues. The CDR3 bases are TGTGCCAGTAGTGTCGGGACACCTTTAAGAAATGAAAAACTGTTTTTT. Amino acid sequence: CASSVGTPLRNEKLFF.

This clone was recorded only once. This chain joins TRBV4-2 and TRBJ2-1; TRBD1 matches 7 bases. Germline V gene lookup returns CDR1 LGHNA and CDR2 YNFKEQ. This CDR3 region has 14 residues. Trimming removed 4 bases from V and 7 bases from J; junction bases left unmatched: 7. CDR3 sequence: CASSRGQGENEQFF. The CDR3 DNA is TGTGCCAGCAGCCGTGGCCAGGGGGAGAATGAGCAGTTCTTC.

The V and J genes are TRBV5-1 and TRBJ1-5; D might be TRBD1 (5 bases). Per germline, CDR1 SGHRS and CDR2 YFSETQ. V gave up 2 bases and J gave up 9 bases, with 15 bases separating them. The CDR3 covers 14 residues. The CDR3 sequence is CASSLAGRQGPQHF. The DNA for the CDR3 is TGCGCCAGCAGCTTAGCAGGGAGGCAGGGGCCCCAGCATTTT.

The chain is built from TRBV5-1 and TRBJ1-2; unclear D gene. V lost 4 bases and J lost 5, with 12 bases in between. In germline, CDR1 is SGHRS, CDR2 YFSETQ. The CDR3 loop spans 13 amino acids. The CDR3 here is CASSDRVSYGYTF. The CDR3 nucleotides are TGCGCCAGCAGCGACCGGGTCTCTTATGGCTACACCTTC.

This clone came up once. The chain couples TRBV19 to TRBJ2-3; 10 bases line up with TRBD2. Germline assignment: CDR1 LNHDA and CDR2 SQIVND (reference sequence). The CDR3 extends over 15 amino acids. Losses at the gene ends were 7 bases for V and 6 bases for J; bases not matched to a gene: 10. CDR3 sequence (DNA): TGTGCCAGTACTCCCACTAGCGGGATAGAGGATACGCAGTATTTT. Amino acid sequence: CASTPTSGIEDTQYF.

The genes are TRBV2 and TRBJ2-3; 7 bases agree with TRBD1. Germline CDR1 and CDR2: SNHLY and FYNNEI. V lost 4 bases to trimming and J lost 10 bases; unmatched junction nucleotides: 11. The CDR3 runs to 14 residues. CDR3 in DNA: TGTGCCAGCAGTGCGTTGGGACAGCGAGCCCCGCAGTATTTT. This gives the protein CASSALGQRAPQYF. Together with reference TRBV2 and TRBJ2-3, the CDR3 gives the full variable domain: EPEVTQTPSHQVTQMGQEVILRCVPISNHLYFYWYRQILGQKVEFLVSFYNNEISEKSEIFDDQFSVERPDGSNFTLKIRSTKLEDSAMYFCASSALGQRAPQYFGPGTRLTVL.

CDR3 protein: CASSQMPAATSPLHF. In DNA form, the CDR3 reads TGCGCCAGCAGCCAAATGCCTGCGGCGACTTCACCCCTCCACTTT. The chain carries TRBV4-3 and TRBJ1-6; D is unresolved. In germline, CDR1 is LGHNA, CDR2 YSLEER. CDR3 length: 15 residues. Deletions cut 2 bases from V and 9 bases from J, with 14 bases between.